The 30 T cell receptor beta chains in this list originate from one sample, sequenced in a study of T cells in Graves' hyperthyroidism and ophthalmopathy. RNA transcripts gave rise to amplified TCR beta CDR3 regions. The TCR CDR3 was amplified in a first-round RT-PCR using the HTBI primer set. One entry per CDR3 protein, called by TCRdb with MiXCR from the multiplex PCR reads. The sample records 550,000 to 800,000 distinct CDR3 sequences, approximately 15% being singletons. Sequencing was done on a sample of blood. These receptors were obtained from a man aged 45 to 65 with Graves' hyperthyroidism.

The chain combines TRBV15 with TRBJ2-1; tentatively, D is TRBD1 or TRBD2 (5 bases each). Germline CDR1 is LNHNV and CDR2 is YYDKDF (reference sequence). This CDR3 contains 19 residues. Trimming took 5 bases from V and 6 from J, leaving 29 bases between them. CDR3 sequence: CATSGSPKEGSYPTNEQFF. For the CDR3, the DNA is TGTGCCACCAGCGGCTCTCCCAAAGAGGGGAGTTACCCCACCAATGAGCAGTTCTTC.

This clonotype was counted at least ten times. The V and J genes are TRBV28 and TRBJ1-2, with D perhaps TRBD1 (6 bases). This CDR3 contains 14 residues. Trimming left V 6 bases short and J 0 bases short, with 11 bases between. Germline V CDR1 and CDR2: MDHEN, SYDVKM. The CDR3 protein is CASRDRLSNYGYTF. CDR3 in DNA: TGTGCCAGCAGGGACAGACTGTCTAACTATGGCTACACCTTC.

This clonotype was counted between two and nine times. V usage is TRBV12-3 or TRBV12-4 and J usage is TRBJ2-1; D is unresolved. CDR3 length equals 13 residues. Between the trimmed V and J ends, which lost 1 base and 10 bases, there was a span of 11 bases. The CDR3 region is CASSLEVAREQFF. CDR3 nucleotides: TGTGCCAGCAGTTTAGAGGTAGCACGAGAGCAGTTCTTC.

This clonotype was seen more than once but under ten times. The chain is built from TRBV6-4 and TRBJ1-1; 10 positions match TRBD1. CDR1 MRHNA and CDR2 SNTAGT come from the germline V gene. The CDR3 covers 16 residues. V dropped 10 bases and J dropped 1; count of bases not matched to a gene: 12. The CDR3 DNA sequence: TGTGCCATCTTACGGGACAGGGGTTCGAAGAACACTGAAGCTTTCTTT. Translated, it gives CAILRDRGSKNTEAFF.

This clonotype was recorded a few times. The rearrangement links TRBV6-5 to TRBJ1-1, with D possibly TRBD1 on 5 matching bases. Germline assignment: CDR1 MNHEY and CDR2 SVGAGI. The CDR3 extends over 15 amino acids. The V end was cut by 2 bases, the J end by 5 bases, with 15 bases between. The chain's CDR3 is CASSYLRMGETEAFF. In DNA form, the CDR3 reads TGTGCCAGCAGTTACCTTAGGATGGGGGAAACTGAAGCTTTCTTT.

This clonotype has at least ten counts. This sequence joins TRBV27 and TRBJ2-7; 8 bases fit TRBD2. V shed 5 bases, J shed 1 base, and the junction held 10 bases outside the gene matches. There are 16 residues in the CDR3. Germline V gives CDR1 MNHEY, CDR2 SMNVEV (reference sequence). The CDR3 sequence is CASSLRLAGHSYEQYF. The CDR3 DNA is TGTGCCAGCAGTCTCAGATTAGCGGGGCATTCCTACGAGCAGTACTTC.

This clonotype has a handful of counts. This chain uses TRBV7-9 with TRBJ2-1; D unclear. This CDR3 has 12 amino acids. CDR1 and CDR2 from the germline V gene are SEHNR and FQNEAQ (reference sequence). Trimming removed 5 bases from V and 8 bases from J, with 10 bases in between. The CDR3 sequence: CASSLIPHEQFF. Here the CDR3 DNA reads TGTGCCAGCAGCCTGATTCCCCATGAGCAGTTCTTC.

The table lists this clonotype with many counts. The J gene is TRBJ1-1, the V gene TRBV6-1, with a possible D match to TRBD1 (6 bases). Trimming removed 6 bases at V and 4 bases at J, with 18 bases between. Per germline, CDR1 MNHNS and CDR2 SASEGT. This CDR3 spans 15 amino acids. The CDR3 is CASSEGGGKGTEAFF. The CDR3 nucleotides read TGTGCCAGCAGCGAGGGGGGGGGAAAGGGCACTGAAGCTTTCTTT.

This clonotype has only a few counts. The V call is TRBV28, the J call TRBJ1-3; D gene ambiguous. There are 15 residues in the CDR3. Between the trimmed V and J ends, which lost 6 bases and 0 bases, there was a span of 12 bases. Germline lookup yields CDR1 MDHEN and CDR2 SYDVKM. CDR3 coding DNA: TGTGCCAGCAGGAATTACTTGAACTCTGGAAACACCATATATTTT. Its protein is CASRNYLNSGNTIYF.

This clonotype has more than one count but fewer than ten. The rearrangement joins TRBV6-2 or TRBV6-3 to TRBJ2-3; D remains unclear. V lost 8 bases, J lost 4 bases, and 10 bases lay in between. This CDR3 has 12 amino acids. The germline gives CDR1 MNHEY, CDR2 SVGEGT. The chain's CDR3 is CASAFGPDTQYF. CDR3 in DNA: TGTGCCAGCGCTTTCGGGCCAGATACGCAGTATTTT.

J is TRBJ2-6 and V is TRBV4-1; 7 bases align to TRBD1. Germline V gene lookup returns CDR1 MGHRA and CDR2 YSYEKL. The CDR3 is 18 amino acids. The V segment lost 2 bases and the J segment 0 bases; nucleotides outside the gene matches: 7. In DNA form, the CDR3 reads TGCGCCAGCAGCCAACAGGGGGACCAAAGCTCTGGGGCCAACGTCCTGACTTTC. Its translation: CASSQQGDQSSGANVLTF.

This clonotype was detected ten times or more. The J gene is TRBJ2-1, the V gene TRBV20-1; maybe TRBD2 (6 bases). The CDR3 consists of 13 residues. The germline CDR1 and CDR2 sequences are DFQATT and SNEGSKA (reference sequence). V was trimmed by 5 bases and J by 2 bases, leaving 10 bases between them. CDR3 sequence (DNA): TGCAGTGCTGTTAGCGGAACCTACAATGAGCAGTTCTTC. Amino acid sequence: CSAVSGTYNEQFF.

This clonotype was counted at least ten times. J is TRBJ2-5 and V is TRBV20-1, with TRBD2 matching over 13 bases. The CDR3 covers 17 residues. The V gene end was trimmed by 3 bases and the J gene end by 1 base; junction bases not matched to a gene: 8. Germline V gene lookup returns CDR1 DFQATT and CDR2 SNEGSKA (reference sequence). The CDR3 sequence: CSASPRTSGSTQETQYF. The CDR3 nucleotides read TGCAGTGCTAGCCCCCGGACTAGCGGGAGCACCCAAGAGACCCAGTACTTC.

This clonotype was recorded a few times. The CDR3 protein is CSASREGLRETQYF. The CDR3 region has the DNA TGCAGTGCTAGCCGGGAGGGACTCCGGGAGACCCAGTACTTC. The chain is built from TRBV20-1 and TRBJ2-5, with 8 bases lining up with TRBD2. Looked up from germline, CDR1 is DFQATT and CDR2 is SNEGSKA (reference sequence). The CDR3 covers 14 residues. The junction had 8 bases not matched to a gene; V was cut back by 3 bases and J by 5 bases.

This clonotype has a count of ten or more. The rearrangement joins TRBV15 to TRBJ2-7, with 7 positions matching TRBD1. CDR1 LNHNV and CDR2 YYDKDF come from the germline V gene (reference sequence). CDR3 size: 14 residues. V trimming: 4 bases; J trimming: 3 bases; junction bases outside the gene matches: 6. DNA of the CDR3: TGTGCCACCAGCACAGACAGGGCGGTCTACGAGCAGTACTTC. This sequence encodes CATSTDRAVYEQYF.

This clonotype appeared many times. This chain uses TRBV27 with TRBJ2-2; D gene unclear. CDR1 and CDR2 from the germline V gene are MNHEY and SMNVEV (reference sequence). The CDR3 spans 17 residues. Trimming removed 10 bases from V and 4 bases from J, with 25 bases in between. The CDR3 loop reads CATLDRPGVSGTGELFF. CDR3 sequence (DNA): TGTGCCACCCTCGACCGACCTGGGGTTTCGGGCACCGGGGAGCTGTTTTTT.

This clonotype was seen at least ten times. J is TRBJ2-3 and V is TRBV2, with TRBD2 matching over 12 bases. CDR3 size: 17 residues. Germline V gene lookup returns CDR1 SNHLY and CDR2 FYNNEI. V was pared by 7 bases and J by 0 bases, with 8 bases of the junction left unmatched. CDR3 residues: CASMGTSGRTSTDTQYF. CDR3 bases: TGTGCCAGCATGGGTACTAGCGGGAGGACCAGCACAGATACGCAGTATTTT.

This clonotype was counted only a few times. This chain joins TRBV20-1 and TRBJ2-1, with 8 bases matching TRBD1. The CDR3 has 15 amino acids. Losses at the gene ends were 2 bases for V and 6 bases for J; bases not matched to a gene: 9. The V gene's germline CDR1 is DFQATT and CDR2 SNEGSKA (reference sequence). CDR3 coding DNA: TGCAGTGCTAGAATTCGACAGGGGCCCTTCAATGAGCAGTTCTTC. Amino acids: CSARIRQGPFNEQFF.

At least ten counts were recorded for this clonotype. The genes are TRBV7-9 and TRBJ2-5; D is unresolved. Looked up from germline, CDR1 is SEHNR and CDR2 is FQNEAQ (reference sequence). The CDR3 is 11 residues long. Trimming removed 5 bases at V and 4 bases at J, with 5 bases between. CDR3 in DNA: TGTGCCAGCAGCAGAGGAGAGACCCAGTACTTC. Its protein is CASSRGETQYF.

The rearrangement links TRBV29-1 to TRBJ2-3, with 7 nucleotides matching TRBD1. This CDR3 is 14 amino acids long. Germline CDR1 and CDR2: SQVTM and ANQGSEA. V shed 3 bases, J shed 4 bases, and the junction held 7 bases outside the gene matches. This CDR3 is CSVEIGQGADTQYF. Here the CDR3 DNA reads TGCAGCGTTGAGATCGGGCAGGGGGCAGATACGCAGTATTTT.

This sequence joins TRBV20-1 and TRBJ1-1; 7 bases line up with TRBD1. With 5 bases clipped from V and 7 bases from J, the junction kept 10 bases outside the gene matches. The CDR3 has 13 residues. The germline gives CDR1 DFQATT, CDR2 SNEGSKA (reference sequence). CDR3 in DNA: TGCAGTGCTGCACAGGGGCTGGTAGGTGAAGCTTTCTTT. Its translation: CSAAQGLVGEAFF.

This clonotype was counted many times. The chain links TRBV7-9 to TRBJ2-5; 11 bases are shared with TRBD2. CDR1 is SEHNR, CDR2 FQNEAQ, per germline (reference sequence). Trimming removed 5 bases from V and 2 bases from J; junction bases left unmatched: 7. The CDR3 has 16 amino acids. The CDR3 nucleotides read TGTGCCAGCAGCGAGGGGGTAGCGGGAGGGCAAGAGACCCAGTACTTC. Translation: CASSEGVAGGQETQYF.

This clonotype was counted many times. The chain combines TRBV30 with TRBJ2-7, with D perhaps TRBD2 (5 bases). CDR1 GTSNPN and CDR2 SVGIG come from the germline V gene (reference sequence). V shed 1 base and J shed 5 bases, with 12 bases lying between them. This CDR3 is 13 amino acids long. The CDR3: CAWSEILRDEQYF. CDR3 DNA: TGTGCCTGGAGTGAGATTTTGAGGGACGAGCAGTACTTC.

The sample holds a few counts of this clonotype. CDR3 protein: CASSVGVTATYEQYF. CDR3 coding DNA: TGTGCCAGCAGCGTAGGTGTGACGGCTACCTACGAGCAGTACTTC. This chain connects TRBV9 to TRBJ2-7, with unresolved D. The ends were cut back, 0 bases at V and 2 bases at J, with 12 bases in the middle. CDR3 length: 15 amino acids. Germline V CDR1 and CDR2: SGDLS, YYNGEE. Full variable domain (outside the CDR3, taken from reference TRBV9 and TRBJ2-7): DSGVTQTPKHLITATGQRVTLRCSPRSGDLSVYWYQQSLDQGLQFLIQYYNGEERAKGNILERFSAQQFPDLHSELNLSSLELGDSALYFCASSVGVTATYEQYFGPGTRLTVT.

This clonotype was seen more than once but under ten times. V is TRBV7-9 and J is TRBJ1-5; D gene uncertain. The CDR3 has 15 amino acids. CDR1 is SEHNR and CDR2 is FQNEAQ in the germline V gene (reference sequence). The germline V and J ends were trimmed by 5 bases and 5 bases, with 16 bases remaining between them. The CDR3 bases are TGTGCCAGCAGCCCCGGGGAGGGCATTCATCAGCCCCAGCATTTT. This translates into CASSPGEGIHQPQHF. The whole variable domain, filled in from reference TRBV7-9 and TRBJ1-5, reads DTGVSQNPRHKITKRGQNVTFRCDPISEHNRLYWYRQTLGQGPEFLTYFQNEAQLEKSRLLSDRFSAERPKGSFSTLEIQRTEQGDSAMYLCASSPGEGIHQPQHFGDGTRLSIL.

This clonotype was seen ten or more times. The rearrangement uses TRBV7-9 and TRBJ2-1; 9 positions agree with TRBD2. This CDR3 contains 16 residues. From germline, CDR1 is SEHNR and CDR2 FQNEAQ (reference sequence). With 0 bases clipped from V and 8 bases from J, the junction kept 8 bases outside the gene matches. This CDR3 reads CASSLAVSRTSDEQFF. CDR3 nucleotide sequence: TGTGCCAGCAGCTTAGCCGTTTCCCGGACTAGCGATGAGCAGTTCTTC. The whole variable domain, filled in from reference TRBV7-9 and TRBJ2-1, reads DTGVSQNPRHKITKRGQNVTFRCDPISEHNRLYWYRQTLGQGPEFLTYFQNEAQLEKSRLLSDRFSAERPKGSFSTLEIQRTEQGDSAMYLCASSLAVSRTSDEQFFGPGTRLTVL.

This clonotype was counted only a few times. The gene calls are TRBV9 and TRBJ2-1; 10 nucleotides agree with TRBD2. Trimming took 3 bases from V and 1 from J; bases not matched to a gene: 4. Germline V gives CDR1 SGDLS, CDR2 YYNGEE. The CDR3 runs to 16 residues. CDR3 amino acids: CASSEVAGGSYNEQFF. The CDR3 nucleotides are TGTGCCAGCAGCGAAGTAGCGGGAGGTTCCTACAATGAGCAGTTCTTC.

The V and J genes are TRBV27 and TRBJ2-1; possibly TRBD1 for D (6 bases). The CDR3 consists of 15 residues. The V end was cut by 6 bases, the J end by 3 bases, with 15 bases between. Germline V gives CDR1 MNHEY, CDR2 SMNVEV (reference sequence). This CDR3 is CASSPGGHNYNEQFF. CDR3 in DNA: TGTGCCAGCAGCCCTGGGGGACACAACTACAATGAGCAGTTCTTC.

In its sample, this clonotype was seen many times. J is TRBJ1-2 and V is TRBV27; D is perhaps TRBD1 (5 bases). Germline CDR1 is MNHEY and CDR2 is SMNVEV (reference sequence). CDR3 size: 16 residues. V lost 6 bases and J 7 bases, leaving 24 bases between the germline ends. The CDR3 region has the DNA TGTGCCAGCAGCCCCTTAGGGACTTCGGGGACGGTTGGCTACACCTTC. It is translated as CASSPLGTSGTVGYTF.

A few counts support this clonotype. The V gene is TRBV19, the J gene TRBJ2-2; D is perhaps TRBD1 or TRBD2 (5 bases each). The CDR3 consists of 14 residues. The germline CDR1 and CDR2 sequences are LNHDA and SQIVND (reference sequence). The V and J ends lost 6 bases and 1 base respectively, with 9 bases between them. The CDR3 loop reads CASRWDVNTGELFF. CDR3 bases: TGTGCCAGTAGATGGGACGTGAACACCGGGGAGCTGTTTTTT.